Below, 25 T cell receptor beta chains from the same sample are listed, as sequenced in a study of OX40 agonist ivuxolimab in advanced cancers. Sequencing used immunoSEQ multiplex PCR; TCRdb keeps in-frame clones, though not all of them. Of roughly 56,000 clones in the sample, about four fifths were seen once. Material: CD4+ or CD8+ T cells sorted from blood, obtained in a trial of the OX40 agonist ivuxolimab. The receptors shown here come from an adult with an advanced solid tumor such as melanoma, head and neck, liver or kidney cancer.

Comment on this clone: The junction shows a germline mismatch at one end, possibly a read error. The chain is built from TRBV2 and TRBJ1-5, with TRBD1 as a possible D gene (6 bases). The V gene's germline CDR1 is SNHLY and CDR2 FYNNEI. This CDR3 comprises 15 residues. CDR3 protein: CASGGRAFLDQPQHF. In DNA form, the CDR3 reads TGTGCCAGCGGGGGCAGGGCTTTTCTTGATCAACCCCAGCATTTT. Full variable domain (outside the CDR3, taken from reference TRBV2 and TRBJ1-5): EPEVTQTPSHQVTQMGQEVILRCVPISNHLYFYWYRQILGQKVEFLVSFYNNEISEKSEIFDDQFSVERPDGSNFTLKIRSTKLEDSAMYFCASGGRAFLDQPQHFGDGTRLSIL.

The chain recombines TRBV10-3 with TRBJ2-1, with 9 bases aligning to TRBD2. The V gene end was trimmed by 5 bases and the J gene end by 4 bases; junction bases not matched to a gene: 6. The CDR3 length is 15 residues. The germline V gene has CDR1 ENHRY and CDR2 SYGVKD. CDR3 coding DNA: TGTGCCATCAGTCCCCTCGCGGGGGGGTACAATGAGCAGTTCTTC. This sequence encodes CAISPLAGGYNEQFF.

The chain combines TRBV5-4 with TRBJ2-3; unclear D gene. Germline CDR1 SGHNT, CDR2 YYREEE (reference sequence). This CDR3 is built from 14 residues. Trimming took off 3 bases at V and 0 bases at J, with 8 bases between the two ends. DNA for the CDR3: TGTGCCAGCAGCTGGGATACTAGCACAGATACGCAGTATTTT. Translated: CASSWDTSTDTQYF.

This clone occurred a few times. The CDR3 bases are TGTGCCAGTAGTACCGTCCGGGACATATATCAGCCCCAGCATTTT. Residues: CASSTVRDIYQPQHF. The chain links TRBV19 to TRBJ1-5; D is perhaps TRBD1 (6 bases). The CDR3 is 15 residues long. Trimming took off 4 bases at V and 5 bases at J, with 15 bases between the two ends. Germline V gene sequence: CDR1 LNHDA, CDR2 SQIVND (reference sequence).

The rearrangement links TRBV7-2 to TRBJ2-7; 10 nucleotides line up with TRBD2. Losses at the gene ends were 1 base for V and 4 bases for J; bases not matched to a gene: 4. The germline CDR1 and CDR2 sequences are SGHTA and FQGNSA. The CDR3 is made up of 15 amino acids. Here the CDR3 reads CASSLELAGDYEQYF. The DNA for the CDR3 is TGTGCCAGCAGCTTAGAGCTAGCGGGGGATTACGAGCAGTACTTC.

The chain employs TRBV11-3 and TRBJ1-2; D is unclear. Deletions cut 0 bases from V and 8 bases from J, with 19 bases between. Germline V gene lookup returns CDR1 SGHNT and CDR2 YENEEA. The CDR3 consists of 16 residues. This chain's CDR3 is CASSLDLVSRSGGYTF. The CDR3 DNA sequence: TGTGCCAGCAGCTTAGATCTTGTATCCCGCAGTGGGGGCTACACCTTC.

The CDR3 spells CASSQLHRGDTEAFF. CDR3 sequence (DNA): TGTGCCAGCAGTCAACTGCACCGGGGAGACACTGAAGCTTTCTTT. The chain couples TRBV5-4 to TRBJ1-1; no definite D call. The V gene lost 5 bases and the J gene lost 3 bases, with 17 bases spanning the gap. The germline V gene encodes CDR1 SGHNT and CDR2 YYREEE (reference sequence). The CDR3 contains 15 residues.

Concerning this clone itself: The same CDR3 can be traced to other DNA sequences in this sample. The chain has TRBV18 and TRBJ1-1, with D unresolved. V was clipped by 1 base and J by 1 base, with 4 bases between them. Germline V CDR1 and CDR2: KGHSH, LQKENI. This CDR3 has 13 amino acids. CDR3 protein: CASSPQGNTEAFF. The CDR3 nucleotides read TGTGCCAGCTCACCACAGGGGAACACTGAAGCTTTCTTT. The complete variable domain, with remaining parts taken from reference TRBV18 and TRBJ1-1, reads NAGVMQNPRHLVRRRGQEARLRCSPMKGHSHVYWYRQLPEEGLKFMVYLQKENIIDESGMPKERFSAEFPKEGPSILRIQQVVRGDSAAYFCASSPQGNTEAFFGQGTRLTVV.

V usage is TRBV7-8 and J usage is TRBJ1-1; D is perhaps TRBD1 (6 bases). V was clipped by 4 bases and J by 1 base, with 10 bases between them. In germline, CDR1 is SGHVS, CDR2 FQNEAQ. The CDR3 is made up of 14 amino acids. CDR3 protein: CASSSSRGNTEAFF. The CDR3 region has the DNA TGTGCCAGCAGCTCAAGCAGGGGGAACACTGAAGCTTTCTTT.

This chain uses TRBV20-1 with TRBJ2-3; D is possibly TRBD1 (5 bases). Germline V gene data show CDR1 as DFQATT and CDR2 as SNEGSKA (reference sequence). Between the trimmed V and J ends, which lost 1 base and 9 bases, there was a span of 8 bases. The CDR3 is made up of 11 amino acids. CDR3 sequence reads: CSARARETQYF. The CDR3 nucleotides read TGCAGTGCTAGAGCCAGGGAAACGCAGTATTTT.

V usage is TRBV7-2 and J usage is TRBJ2-2, with D possibly being TRBD1 or TRBD2 (6 bases each). Germline V CDR1 and CDR2: SGHTA, FQGNSA. Trimming took 2 bases from V and 3 from J, leaving 13 bases between them. The CDR3 is made up of 16 amino acids. Here the CDR3 reads CASSLFQGTHTGELFF. The CDR3 DNA follows: TGTGCCAGCAGCTTATTCCAGGGGACTCACACCGGGGAGCTGTTTTTT.

This clone was picked up one time. The chain is built from TRBV29-1 and TRBJ2-1, with 7 bases aligning to TRBD1. This CDR3 is built from 13 residues. The J segment lost 4 bases and the V segment lost 3 bases, leaving 3 bases of the junction unmatched. Per the germline V gene, CDR1 is SQVTM and CDR2 is ANQGSEA. The CDR3 loop is CSVEDRNYNEQFF. The CDR3 DNA follows: TGCAGCGTTGAGGACAGGAATTACAATGAGCAGTTCTTC.

The rearrangement links TRBV4-2 to TRBJ2-3; either TRBD1 or TRBD2 may fit D (5 bases each). V was clipped by 0 bases and J by 4 bases, with 17 bases between them. This CDR3 spans 17 amino acids. Germline values: CDR1 LGHNA, CDR2 YNFKEQ. The CDR3 region is CASSQEGESRYADTQYF. Here the CDR3 DNA reads TGTGCCAGCAGCCAAGAGGGGGAGTCCCGTTACGCAGATACGCAGTATTTT.

The chain links TRBV5-6 to TRBJ2-3; maybe TRBD1 (5 bases). The germline V gene encodes CDR1 SGHDT and CDR2 YYEEEE. V lost 4 bases and J lost 9, with 15 bases in between. The CDR3 is 13 residues long. The CDR3 protein is CASSPEDSRTQYF. The CDR3 DNA follows: TGTGCCAGCAGCCCGGAAGACAGTAGAACGCAGTATTTT. Filled out from reference TRBV5-6 and TRBJ2-3, the complete variable domain reads DAGVTQSPTHLIKTRGQQVTLRCSPKSGHDTVSWYQQALGQGPQFIFQYYEEEERQRGNFPDRFSGHQFPNYSSELNVNALLLGDSALYLCASSPEDSRTQYFGPGTRLTVL.

This sequence joins TRBV18 and TRBJ1-2; maybe TRBD1 (6 bases). With 5 bases removed from V and 7 bases from J, the gap between germline ends came to 14 bases. The CDR3 length is 13 residues. The germline V gene has CDR1 KGHSH and CDR2 LQKENI. As DNA, the CDR3 is TGTGCCAGCTCAACAGGGACCCGGGGTGGCTACACCTTC. The encoded protein is CASSTGTRGGYTF. The complete variable domain, with remaining parts taken from reference TRBV18 and TRBJ1-2, reads NAGVMQNPRHLVRRRGQEARLRCSPMKGHSHVYWYRQLPEEGLKFMVYLQKENIIDESGMPKERFSAEFPKEGPSILRIQQVVRGDSAAYFCASSTGTRGGYTFGSGTRLTVV.

The rearrangement links TRBV7-9 to TRBJ2-5; D possibly corresponds to TRBD1 (6 bases). The J call is in doubt because the DNA end fits TRBJ2-7 better. Germline V lookup: CDR1 SEHNR, CDR2 FQNEAQ (reference sequence). This CDR3 spans 12 amino acids. CDR3 in DNA: TGTGCCAGCAGCTTAACAGGGTACGAGCAGTACTTC. It encodes CASSLTGYEQYF.

This clone has a single count. The rearrangement joins TRBV19 to TRBJ1-5, with D maybe TRBD1 (5 bases). Germline V CDR1 and CDR2: LNHDA, SQIVND (reference sequence). With 5 bases removed from V and 4 bases from J, the gap between germline ends came to 15 bases. The CDR3 covers 15 residues. The CDR3 DNA sequence: TGTGCCAGTAGTGGTCGCAGGGCTGGGAATCAGCCCCAGCATTTT. Residues: CASSGRRAGNQPQHF.

CDR3 sequence (DNA): TGTGCCAGCACCGGCCAAAGGCGCGGGGAGGGAACCCAGTACTTC. Protein sequence: CASTGQRRGEGTQYF. This sequence joins TRBV2 and TRBJ2-5; 7 bases fit TRBD2. Losses at the gene ends were 7 bases for V and 8 bases for J; bases not matched to a gene: 16. Germline CDR1 reads SNHLY; CDR2 reads FYNNEI. CDR3 length equals 15 residues.

This clone was found a few times. The chain carries TRBV28 and TRBJ1-5; no clear D. V gave up 7 bases and J gave up 4 bases, with 8 bases separating them. Per germline, CDR1 MDHEN and CDR2 SYDVKM. CDR3 length: 12 residues. Here the CDR3 reads CASKVGNQPQHF. The CDR3 DNA is TGTGCCAGCAAGGTGGGGAATCAGCCCCAGCATTTT.

The gene calls are TRBV2 and TRBJ1-6, with unresolved D. There are 16 residues in the CDR3. The germline CDR1 and CDR2 sequences are SNHLY and FYNNEI. V shed 2 bases and J shed 0 bases, with 8 bases lying between them. CDR3 in amino acids: CASSESGSSYNSPLHF. CDR3 in DNA: TGTGCCAGCAGTGAATCCGGAAGCTCCTATAATTCACCCCTCCACTTT.

The CDR3 loop reads CATSRDLSNTEAFF. In DNA form, the CDR3 reads TGTGCCACCAGCAGAGATCTTTCGAACACTGAAGCTTTCTTT. The V and J genes are TRBV15 and TRBJ1-1; D remains unclear. V was pared by 0 bases and J by 1 base, with 6 bases between. The V gene's germline CDR1 is LNHNV and CDR2 YYDKDF (reference sequence). This CDR3 comprises 14 residues. Based on the CDR3 plus reference TRBV15 and TRBJ1-1, the full variable domain is DAMVIQNPRYQVTQFGKPVTLSCSQTLNHNVMYWYQQKSSQAPKLLFHYYDKDFNNEADTPDNFQSRRPNTSFCFLDIRSPGLGDTAMYLCATSRDLSNTEAFFGQGTRLTVV.

The V gene is TRBV7-3, the J gene TRBJ2-3, with 8 bases fitting TRBD2. The trim removed 5 bases at V and 3 bases at J, leaving 10 bases unmatched. Germline loops: CDR1 SGHTA, CDR2 FQGTGA. CDR3 length: 16 amino acids. The CDR3: CASSLGDKRGTDTQYF. The CDR3 coding sequence is TGTGCCAGCAGCCTCGGTGATAAGCGGGGGACAGATACGCAGTATTTT.

This rearrangement joins TRBV19 to TRBJ2-7; 8 nucleotides match TRBD1. The CDR3 has 13 amino acids. Trimming at V came to 6 bases and at J to 5 bases, leaving 6 bases not matched to a gene. Per germline, CDR1 LNHDA and CDR2 SQIVND (reference sequence). CDR3 DNA sequence: TGTGCCAGTAGCACAACAGGGGGTCACGAGCAGTACTTC. Its translation is CASSTTGGHEQYF.

The chain couples TRBV2 to TRBJ1-2, with 8 bases aligning to TRBD1. This CDR3 region has 14 residues. From germline, CDR1 is SNHLY and CDR2 FYNNEI. V dropped 6 bases and J dropped 7; count of bases not matched to a gene: 10. CDR3 in amino acids: CASSPGQVARGYTF. As DNA, the CDR3 is TGTGCCAGCAGCCCGGGACAGGTGGCGCGTGGCTACACCTTC.

The rearrangement links TRBV11-2 to TRBJ2-1, with 11 bases that match TRBD2. The V gene end was trimmed by 6 bases and the J gene end by 1 base; junction bases not matched to a gene: 2. Germline V gene lookup returns CDR1 SGHAT and CDR2 FQNNGV. The CDR3 contains 15 residues. CDR3 residues: CASRRLAGSYNEQFF. For the CDR3, the DNA is TGTGCCAGCAGGCGACTAGCGGGATCCTACAATGAGCAGTTCTTC.